Listed here is a single TCR beta chain. The antigen is undetermined. PBMCs were isolated at a quantity of at least 6 million per sample. Next came a second PCR, run for about 7 to 12 cycles, which used a sample-barcoded 5' primer along with a J-beta primer mix. Each CDR3 protein gets one entry after TCRdb re-called the 5' RACE reads with MiXCR. Here the sample spans about 1.4 million distinct CDR3 sequences, approximately 60% being singletons. These data belong to a study of blood T cells in healthy people across ages. Study-wide results and limits: With age, beta diversity per million T cells declined roughly linearly, significantly by 40. Naive T cell percentage showed a strong correlation with TCR beta diversity. It was not known whether donors were CMV positive (a possible confounder of expanded clonotype changes).

V lost 5 bases and J 8 bases, leaving 21 bases between the germline ends. CDR3 length: 15 amino acids. The clonotype comes from a young man in good health. Sequencing was carried out using blood. This chain links TRBV12-3 or TRBV12-4 with TRBJ1-2, with D possibly being TRBD1 (6 bases). CDR3 loop: CASSTRQEGLGGYTF. CDR3 bases: TGTGCCAGCAGTACCAGACAGGAAGGGCTGGGGGGCTACACCTTC.